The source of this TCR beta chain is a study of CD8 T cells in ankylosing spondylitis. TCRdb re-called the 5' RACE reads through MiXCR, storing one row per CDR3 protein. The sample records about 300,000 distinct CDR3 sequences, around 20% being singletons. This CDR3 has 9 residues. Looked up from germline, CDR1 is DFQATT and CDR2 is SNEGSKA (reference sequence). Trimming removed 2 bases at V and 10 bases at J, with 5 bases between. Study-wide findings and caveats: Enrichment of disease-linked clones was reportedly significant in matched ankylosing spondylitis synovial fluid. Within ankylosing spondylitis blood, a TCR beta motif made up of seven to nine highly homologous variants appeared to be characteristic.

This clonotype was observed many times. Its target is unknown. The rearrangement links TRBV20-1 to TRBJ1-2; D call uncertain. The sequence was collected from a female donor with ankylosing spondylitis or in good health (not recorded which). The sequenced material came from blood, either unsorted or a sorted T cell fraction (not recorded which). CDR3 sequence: CSARQFYTF. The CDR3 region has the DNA TGCAGTGCTAGACAATTCTACACCTTC.